The clone carrying this T cell receptor beta chain showed up many times. Its antigen is not known. This specimen comes from a study of regulatory T cells in long-lasting Graves disease. Study observations and caveats: More public clonotypes were shared by persistent patients (about 3,000) than by new patients (roughly 1,000).

V shed 4 bases, J shed 7 bases, and the junction held 10 bases outside the gene matches. The CDR3 loop spans 15 amino acids. The authors built TCR beta libraries using iRepertoire HTBI primers and Arm-PCR of CDR3 regions. From the multiplex PCR reads, TCRdb called clonotypes with MiXCR, one entry per CDR3 protein. There are about 430,000 distinct CDR3 sequences in the sample; approximately 16% occur only once, and roughly 8% lies in the top ten. Stated time point: newly diagnosed GD, antithyroid drugs for less than 3 months. The TCR library was made from RNA extracted from PBMCs. In addition, the sample was reused for a study of T cells in Graves' hyperthyroidism and ophthalmopathy.

Here the sequenced sample was peripheral blood mononuclear cells (PBMCs), taken at new diagnosis, from a patient treated with antithyroid drugs. This sequence joins TRBV12-3 or TRBV12-4 and TRBJ1-1, with 9 bases that match TRBD1. The TCR sequence derives from a woman aged 40 to 50 with Graves disease. CDR3 loop: CASSYLQGASIEAFF. DNA of the CDR3: TGTGCCAGCAGTTACCTACAGGGGGCTAGCATTGAAGCTTTCTTT.